The 25 T cell receptor beta chains in this list originate from one sample, sequenced in a study of Japanese encephalitis immunity and Zika vaccine responses. For more than five days, PBMCs labeled with CFSE were cultured with peptide pools at roughly 0.94 ug/mL each. Live CD56-CD19-CD16-CD3+CD4+ cells with low CFSE were sorted unfixed as proliferating CD4 T cells. One entry per CDR3 protein results from TCRdb running MiXCR on the 5' RACE reads. Of about 300 distinct CDR3 sequences listed, roughly 1.7% are singletons. The sample was antigen-activated CD4+ T cells from blood, cultured, taken during a Zika inactivated vaccine study. The receptors originated from an adult man who received an inactivated Zika virus vaccine.

This clonotype is medium-sized in the sample. The chain recombines TRBV3-1 with TRBJ1-2, with unresolved D. CDR1 and CDR2 from the germline V gene are LGHDT and YNNKEL (reference sequence). This CDR3 is built from 16 residues. V lost 1 base and J lost 0, with 12 bases in between. The CDR3: CASSQVSGSANYGYTF. CDR3 in DNA: TGTGCCAGCAGCCAAGTTAGCGGGAGCGCTAACTATGGCTACACCTTC.

In its sample, this clonotype ranks as large. The V call is TRBV20-1, the J call TRBJ2-3; 11 nucleotides match TRBD2. The germline V gene encodes CDR1 DFQATT and CDR2 SNEGSKA (reference sequence). The CDR3 has 14 amino acids. V trimming: 8 bases; J trimming: 4 bases; junction bases outside the gene matches: 8. The CDR3 spells CSFQTSGGADTQYF. Here the CDR3 DNA reads TGCAGTTTCCAAACTAGCGGGGGAGCAGATACGCAGTATTTT.

This clonotype is categorized as medium-sized. V usage is TRBV14 and J usage is TRBJ1-1, with D unclear. This CDR3 is 15 amino acids long. CDR1 is SGHDN and CDR2 is FVKESK in the germline V gene. Trimming removed 6 bases from V and 1 base from J, with 15 bases in between. CDR3 coding DNA: TGTGCCAGCAGTACCATAGCGGGGAGGAACACTGAAGCTTTCTTT. The encoded protein is CASSTIAGRNTEAFF.

In its sample, this clonotype ranks as large. In DNA, the CDR3 is TGTGCCAGCAGCTCCCTTCACGTCTTCACCTTC. Amino acid sequence: CASSSLHVFTF. The chain couples TRBV7-2 to TRBJ1-2, with no clear D. The CDR3 runs to 11 residues. The ends were cut back, 4 bases at V and 13 bases at J, with 13 bases in the middle. Germline CDR1 SGHTA, CDR2 FQGNSA.

By its share, this clonotype is large. The chain has TRBV5-6 and TRBJ2-5; D uncertain. V was trimmed by 1 base and J by 2 bases, leaving 9 bases between them. This CDR3 has 14 amino acids. Germline V CDR1 and CDR2: SGHDT, YYEEEE. The CDR3 sequence is CASSLPTPQETQYF. The DNA of the CDR3 is TGTGCCAGCAGCTTGCCCACCCCTCAAGAGACCCAGTACTTC.

Here the CDR3 reads CASSFSLAGGSTDTQYF. For the CDR3, the DNA is TGTGCCAGCAGCTTCAGCCTAGCGGGGGGTAGCACAGATACGCAGTATTTT. The chain links TRBV5-5 to TRBJ2-3; 11 bases line up with TRBD2. V was pared by 2 bases and J by 0 bases, with 5 bases of the junction left unmatched. CDR1 SGHKS and CDR2 YYEKEE come from the germline V gene (reference sequence). This CDR3 is built from 17 residues.

By frequency in the sample, this clonotype is large. The gene calls are TRBV10-3 and TRBJ1-1; D gene unclear. CDR3 length: 13 amino acids. The ends were cut back, 4 bases at V and 0 bases at J, with 6 bases in the middle. Germline CDR1 and CDR2: ENHRY and SYGVKD. The CDR3 DNA follows: TGTGCCATCAGTGGACGGATGAACACTGAAGCTTTCTTT. Protein: CAISGRMNTEAFF.

This clonotype is categorized as medium-sized. The chain recombines TRBV12-5 with TRBJ1-2; D is undetermined. V was pared by 1 base and J by 4 bases, with 13 bases between. The CDR3 runs to 15 residues. Germline lookup yields CDR1 LGHNT and CDR2 FRNRAP. The chain's CDR3 is CASGLAGGRAYGYTF. The CDR3 DNA is TGTGCTAGTGGTTTGGCGGGTGGACGGGCCTATGGCTACACCTTC.

By its share, this clonotype is large. The rearrangement links TRBV6-1 to TRBJ2-3, with D perhaps TRBD1 (6 bases). Trimming removed 2 bases at V and 1 base at J, with 13 bases between. The CDR3 contains 16 residues. CDR1 MNHNS and CDR2 SASEGT come from the germline V gene. The CDR3 loop reads CASSERAAGGTDTQYF. The CDR3 DNA reads as TGTGCCAGCAGTGAACGGGCGGCAGGGGGCACAGATACGCAGTATTTT.

By share, this clonotype ranks as medium-sized (0.01 to 0.1%). The chain joins TRBV12-3 or TRBV12-4 to TRBJ1-6, with unresolved D. The CDR3 sequence is 14 residues long. V lost 3 bases, J lost 10 bases, and 13 bases lay in between. CDR3 loop: CASSFSTGGSPLHF. The CDR3 nucleotides are TGTGCCAGCAGTTTTAGTACCGGAGGGTCACCCCTCCACTTT.

Relative to its sample, this clonotype is medium-sized. This chain links TRBV5-1 with TRBJ1-2; tentative D call: TRBD1 (5 bases). The CDR3 consists of 15 residues. Trimming left V 4 bases short and J 6 bases short, with 19 bases between. The germline gives CDR1 SGHRS, CDR2 YFSETQ. CDR3 region: CASSPGDSSGHGYTF. The CDR3 DNA reads as TGCGCCAGCAGCCCGGGGGACTCCTCTGGACATGGCTACACCTTC.

By frequency in the sample, this clonotype is large. CDR3 sequence reads: CASSSRTVTNYGYTF. The CDR3 nucleotides read TGTGCCAGCAGCTCCCGGACAGTTACTAACTATGGCTACACCTTC. The rearrangement uses TRBV7-8 and TRBJ1-2; D possibly corresponds to TRBD1 (6 bases). The ends were cut back, 4 bases at V and 0 bases at J, with 12 bases in the middle. The CDR3 has 15 residues. The germline V gene has CDR1 SGHVS and CDR2 FQNEAQ. The whole variable domain, filled in from reference TRBV7-8 and TRBJ1-2, reads GAGVSQSPRYKVAKRGQDVALRCDPISGHVSLFWYQQALGQGPEFLTYFQNEAQLDKSGLPSDRFFAERPEGSVSTLKIQRTQQEDSAVYLCASSSRTVTNYGYTFGSGTRLTVV.

This clonotype ranks as large. This sequence joins TRBV5-1 and TRBJ1-3; unclear D gene. The germline V gene encodes CDR1 SGHRS and CDR2 YFSETQ. This CDR3 comprises 15 residues. V was cut by 7 bases and J by 0 bases, with 14 bases left in between. CDR3 protein: CASSASASSGNTIYF. The CDR3 DNA follows: TGCGCCAGCTCCGCATCGGCCTCCTCTGGAAACACCATATATTTT.

As to this clonotype: A much larger clonotype is one base distant, so this may be a read error. The CDR3 nucleotides read TGTACCACCAGCAGAGATCCCCAGGGGGCCGTTGGTACTGAAGCTTTCTTT. It codes for CTTSRDPQGAVGTEAFF. V gene TRBV15 combines with J gene TRBJ1-1, with 8 bases lining up with TRBD1. The germline V gene encodes CDR1 LNHNV and CDR2 YYDKDF (reference sequence). The CDR3 sequence is 17 residues long.

This clonotype qualifies as large. The gene calls are TRBV27 and TRBJ2-1, with 8 bases aligning to TRBD1. The CDR3 extends over 12 amino acids. V lost 5 bases and J lost 12; bases outside the gene matches: 6. CDR1 and CDR2 (germline): MNHEY, SMNVEV (reference sequence). The DNA of the CDR3 is TGTGCCAGCAGTGTTACAGGGGGTAGGCAGTTCTTC. Translation: CASSVTGGRQFF.

Relative to its sample, this clonotype is medium-sized (0.01 to 0.1%). The chain links TRBV7-2 to TRBJ2-7; D possibly corresponds to TRBD2 (7 bases). This CDR3 is built from 14 residues. The V and J ends lost 7 bases and 4 bases respectively, with 17 bases between them. Germline V lookup: CDR1 SGHTA, CDR2 FQGNSA. The CDR3 region has the DNA TGTGCCAGCACCTCTAGGGGGGGGGGGTACGAGCAGTACTTC. Translated, it gives CASTSRGGGYEQYF.

In its sample, this clonotype is medium-sized. CDR3 sequence: CASGRQETQYF. The DNA of the CDR3 is TGTGCCAGCGGTCGACAAGAGACCCAGTACTTC. The J gene is TRBJ2-5, the V gene TRBV19; D call uncertain. CDR1 is LNHDA, CDR2 SQIVND, per germline (reference sequence). V was shortened by 9 bases and J by 2 bases, with 7 bases between the two germline ends. This CDR3 has 11 residues.

This clonotype is labeled as large. The chain couples TRBV5-6 to TRBJ1-1, with D hard to call. In germline, CDR1 is SGHDT, CDR2 YYEEEE. CDR3 length equals 13 residues. Trimming left V 2 bases short and J 5 bases short, with 10 bases between. The CDR3 is CASSFLWGTEAFF. The CDR3 DNA sequence: TGTGCCAGCAGCTTCCTTTGGGGAACTGAAGCTTTCTTT. The full variable domain, its missing parts supplied by reference TRBV5-6 and TRBJ1-1, is DAGVTQSPTHLIKTRGQQVTLRCSPKSGHDTVSWYQQALGQGPQFIFQYYEEEERQRGNFPDRFSGHQFPNYSSELNVNALLLGDSALYLCASSFLWGTEAFFGQGTRLTVV.

By sample share, this clonotype is medium-sized (0.01 to 0.1%). This chain links TRBV12-3 or TRBV12-4 with TRBJ2-3; D is uncertain. The ends were cut back, 6 bases at V and 0 bases at J, with 10 bases in the middle. The CDR3 has 14 residues. CDR3 DNA: TGTGCCAGCAGGACCGTGGGTAGCACAGATACGCAGTATTTT. This translates into CASRTVGSTDTQYF.

This clonotype rates as medium-sized. The rearrangement uses TRBV7-6 and TRBJ2-3; 8 bases map to TRBD1. J was trimmed by 1 base and V by 3 bases; bases with no gene match: 0. The germline CDR1 and CDR2 sequences are SGHVS and FNYEAQ. CDR3 length: 14 residues. The CDR3 sequence: CASSLGQGTDTQYF. CDR3 coding DNA: TGTGCCAGCAGCTTGGGACAGGGCACAGATACGCAGTATTTT.

This clonotype is hyperexpanded (1% or more). V and J are TRBV4-3 and TRBJ1-6; D gene uncertain. The ends were cut back, 1 base at V and 7 bases at J, with 8 bases in the middle. This CDR3 has 14 residues. CDR1 and CDR2 from the germline V gene are LGHNA and YSLEER. The chain's CDR3 is CASSQVMGNSPLHF. The CDR3 DNA reads as TGCGCCAGCAGCCAAGTAATGGGGAATTCACCCCTCCACTTT.

This clonotype is categorized as large. This sequence joins TRBV11-2 and TRBJ2-3; D perhaps matches TRBD2 (6 bases). The germline V gene has CDR1 SGHAT and CDR2 FQNNGV. V lost 0 bases and J lost 9, with 19 bases in between. This CDR3 is 16 amino acids long. The CDR3 DNA reads as TGTGCCAGCAGCTTAGAGGGTCCGGGACTCCGGAAGACGCAGTATTTT. Protein sequence: CASSLEGPGLRKTQYF.

This clonotype qualifies as large (0.1 to 1%). Here the CDR3 DNA reads TGTGCCAGCAGCCATGGAGGCACGGAGACCCAGTACTTC. Its translation: CASSHGGTETQYF. J is TRBJ2-5 and V is TRBV3-1; the D gene is possibly TRBD2 (5 bases). The CDR3 runs 13 residues. Germline V gene sequence: CDR1 LGHDT, CDR2 YNNKEL (reference sequence). Trimming took 3 bases from V and 5 from J, leaving 10 bases between them.

This clonotype is categorized as medium-sized. The gene calls are TRBV9 and TRBJ2-3, with 9 bases identical to TRBD2. Germline V gene data show CDR1 as SGDLS and CDR2 as YYNGEE. Trimming took 3 bases from V and 4 from J; bases not matched to a gene: 9. The CDR3 loop spans 16 amino acids. CDR3 region: CASSAGGGARADTQYF. CDR3 nucleotides: TGTGCCAGCAGCGCCGGCGGGGGGGCCAGGGCAGATACGCAGTATTTT.

This clonotype is classed as large. The chain carries TRBV5-1 and TRBJ1-3; 7 nucleotides line up with TRBD1. The CDR3 has 17 amino acids. The germline V gene encodes CDR1 SGHRS and CDR2 YFSETQ. With 0 bases clipped from V and 4 bases from J, the junction kept 10 bases outside the gene matches. The CDR3 sequence is CASSLARQGVGGNTIYF. CDR3 in DNA: TGCGCCAGCAGCTTGGCCAGACAGGGTGTGGGAGGAAACACCATATATTTT.